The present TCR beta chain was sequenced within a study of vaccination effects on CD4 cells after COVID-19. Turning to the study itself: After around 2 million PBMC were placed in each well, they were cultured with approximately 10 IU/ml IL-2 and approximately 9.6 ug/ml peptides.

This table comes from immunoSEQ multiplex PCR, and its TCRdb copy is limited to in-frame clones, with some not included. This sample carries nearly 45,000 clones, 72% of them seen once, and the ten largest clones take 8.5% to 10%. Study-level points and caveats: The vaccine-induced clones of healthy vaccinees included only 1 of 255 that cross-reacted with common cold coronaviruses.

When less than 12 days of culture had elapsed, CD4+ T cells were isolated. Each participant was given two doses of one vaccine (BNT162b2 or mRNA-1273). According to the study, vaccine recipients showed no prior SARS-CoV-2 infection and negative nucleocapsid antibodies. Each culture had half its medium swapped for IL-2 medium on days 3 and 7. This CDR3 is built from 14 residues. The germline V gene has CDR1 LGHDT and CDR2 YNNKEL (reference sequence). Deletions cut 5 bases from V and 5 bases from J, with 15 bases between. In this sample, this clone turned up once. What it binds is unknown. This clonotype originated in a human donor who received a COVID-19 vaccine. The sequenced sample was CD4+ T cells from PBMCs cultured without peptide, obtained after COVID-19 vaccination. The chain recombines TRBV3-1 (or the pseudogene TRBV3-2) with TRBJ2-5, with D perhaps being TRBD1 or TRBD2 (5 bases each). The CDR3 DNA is TGTGCCAGCAGCGAACTAGGGGCGGCGGAGACCCAGTACTTC. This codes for CASSELGAAETQYF.